These T cell receptor beta chains were read from a single sample in a study of T cells after yellow fever vaccination. TCRdb reprocessed the 5' RACE reads via MiXCR and lists one record per CDR3 protein. This sample has 300,000 to 350,000 distinct CDR3 sequences, with 3% to 4.5% found just once. The sequencing used PBMCs, collected 5 days after the yellow fever booster vaccination. The receptors shown here come from a man in his late teens or twenties who received the YFV17D yellow fever vaccine. Each CDR3 is given with its conserved first and last residue. A D gene is named only where the DNA matches it firmly. A row's size may be missing; if present it is once, few, many or a size class.

v_call	clone_size	d_call	j_call	cdr3_nt	cdr3_aa
TRBV7-2	few	TRBD1	TRBJ1-6	TGTGCCAGCAGCTTAGACAGGGGGGGGAGTTCACCCCTCCACTTT	CASSLDRGGSSPLHF
TRBV28	few	NA	TRBJ1-4	TGTGCCAGCGGCGGAGGCCCCTCTAATGAAAAACTGTTTTTT	CASGGGPSNEKLFF
TRBV7-2	NA	NA	TRBJ1-4	TGTGCCAGCAGTTATAGGACAAGGCAGGAAAAACTGTTTTTT	CASSYRTRQEKLFF
TRBV5-6	NA	NA	TRBJ1-1	TGTGCCAGCAGCTTCCTGGGGGAAGCTTTCTTT	CASSFLGEAFF
TRBV3-1	many	NA	TRBJ1-5	TGTGCCAGCAGCCATTCAAGCGAACAGGGCGCGAGAGGGCCCCAGCATTTT	CASSHSSEQGARGPQHF
TRBV7-8	many	NA	TRBJ1-1	TGTGCCAGCAGCTTAGCCAACAGGAATCTGAACACTGAAGCTTTCTTT	CASSLANRNLNTEAFF
TRBV11-2	many	TRBD2	TRBJ2-3	TGTGCCAGCAGCTTAAATCGCTTTGGAGCGGGGCTCCTCAATACGCAGTATTTT	CASSLNRFGAGLLNTQYF
TRBV19	NA	TRBD2	TRBJ2-5	TGTGCCAGTAGTAAATTCCGGGGGGAGGGCCAGTACTTC	CASSKFRGEGQYF
TRBV7-2	few	TRBD1	TRBJ2-3	TGTGCCAGCAACCGCCCCCGACAGGGGGTCGACACAGATACGCAGTATTTT	CASNRPRQGVDTDTQYF
TRBV5-1	many	NA	TRBJ2-3	TGCGCCAGCAGCTTGGCCGGAGGGGGGACCAACACAGATACGCAGTATTTT	CASSLAGGGTNTDTQYF
TRBV20-1	many	NA	TRBJ2-7	TGCAGTGCTATCCAATCGGGGCCCACCTACGAGCAGTACTTC	CSAIQSGPTYEQYF
TRBV6-2/TRBV6-3	NA	NA	TRBJ1-2	TGTGCCAGCAGTTACCAGGGGCGCTATGGCTACACCTTC	CASSYQGRYGYTF
TRBV6-6	many	TRBD1	TRBJ1-2	TGTGCCAGCGACAGGGGGTATGATGGCTACACCTTC	CASDRGYDGYTF
TRBV7-8	few	NA	TRBJ1-1	TGTGCCAGCAGCTCCTTTGACAGTGGGAACACTGAAGCTTTCTTT	CASSSFDSGNTEAFF
TRBV5-1	many	TRBD1	TRBJ1-6	TGCGCCAGCAGCCAATTTACAGGGGCCAATTCACCCCTCCACTTT	CASSQFTGANSPLHF
TRBV24-1	NA	NA	TRBJ2-1	TGTGCCACCAGTGATGACAGACACAATGAGCAGTTCTTC	CATSDDRHNEQFF
TRBV20-1	NA	TRBD1	TRBJ2-1	TGCAGTGCTTCCCGGGACAGGGGATCCAATGAGCAGTTCTTC	CSASRDRGSNEQFF
TRBV7-2	NA	NA	TRBJ1-2	TGTGCCAGCATCAGAGGCCCAGGGGATGGCTACACCTTC	CASIRGPGDGYTF
TRBV10-3	many	TRBD1	TRBJ1-5	TGTGCCATCAGTGGACAGGGGGATCAGCCCCAGCATTTT	CAISGQGDQPQHF
TRBV29-1	NA	NA	TRBJ2-1	TGCAGCGTTGCAGCGGACTACAATGAGCAGTTCTTC	CSVAADYNEQFF
TRBV5-6	NA	NA	TRBJ2-2	TGTGCCAGCAGCTTGGAGGGGACCTGGGGCGGGGAGCTGTTTTTT	CASSLEGTWGGELFF
TRBV2	many	NA	TRBJ1-6	TGTGCCACTGCGGGCAATTCACCCCTCCACTTT	CATAGNSPLHF
TRBV20-1	many	NA	TRBJ2-5	TGCAGTGCGGCGCCGGGACCAGTCTCGGTTGGAGCGCTCGAAGAGACCCAGTACTTC	CSAAPGPVSVGALEETQYF
TRBV20-1	few	TRBD1	TRBJ2-7	TGCAGTGCTAGAGATCCGGGGACAGAAAAATACGAGCAGTACTTC	CSARDPGTEKYEQYF
TRBV20-1	few	NA	TRBJ2-3	TGCAGTGCCCAAGAGGGGGGGTACACAGATACGCAGTATTTT	CSAQEGGYTDTQYF
TRBV6-2/TRBV6-3	few	TRBD2	TRBJ2-5	TGTGCCAGCAGCTCTCCCGCGGGGGGCGCGGAGACCCAGTACTTC	CASSSPAGGAETQYF
TRBV9	NA	NA	TRBJ2-7	TGTGCCAGCAGCGAGGGGACCGCCTACGAGCAGTACTTC	CASSEGTAYEQYF
TRBV7-6	few	NA	TRBJ1-6	TGTGCCAGCAGCCCCGGCCCAAGCTCCTATAATTCACCCCTCCACTTT	CASSPGPSSYNSPLHF